The 27 T cell receptor beta chains presented below share a single source sample, sequenced in a study of T cells in Graves' hyperthyroidism and ophthalmopathy. Researchers took RNA transcripts and amplified the TCR beta CDR3 regions from them. HTBI primers were used for first-round RT-PCR of the TCR CDR3. TCRdb processed the multiplex PCR reads anew with MiXCR; each CDR3 protein has one entry. The data contain over 350,000 distinct CDR3 sequences, around an eighth of them singletons. Sequenced sample: blood. Receptors were obtained from a man aged 45-65 years with Graves' ophthalmopathy.

In its sample, this clonotype was seen many times. The chain joins TRBV6-1 to TRBJ1-1; D is ambiguous. Per germline, CDR1 MNHNS and CDR2 SASEGT. The CDR3 runs 13 residues. V gave up 4 bases and J gave up 0 bases, with 6 bases separating them. The CDR3, as DNA: TGTGCCAGCAGTGTAGAGATGAACACTGAAGCTTTCTTT. This gives the protein CASSVEMNTEAFF.

The chain employs TRBV6-5 and TRBJ2-7, with D possibly being TRBD2 (5 bases). CDR3 length: 13 residues. The germline V gene encodes CDR1 MNHEY and CDR2 SVGAGI. The V gene lost 0 bases and the J gene lost 6 bases, with 9 bases spanning the gap. CDR3 protein: CASSYSKAGEQYF. The CDR3, as DNA: TGTGCCAGCAGTTACTCGAAGGCGGGCGAGCAGTACTTC.

This clonotype was seen at least ten times. The V call is TRBV28, the J call TRBJ2-3; 8 positions match TRBD2. J gave up 2 bases and V 8 bases, and 6 bases lay outside the gene matches. The germline CDR1 and CDR2 sequences are MDHEN and SYDVKM. The CDR3 extends over 14 amino acids. The CDR3 DNA reads as TGTGCCAGCGGAAGCGGGGGAAACACAGATACGCAGTATTTT. The encoded protein is CASGSGGNTDTQYF. The whole variable domain, remainder taken from reference TRBV28 and TRBJ2-3, is DVKVTQSSRYLVKRTGEKVFLECVQDMDHENMFWYRQDPGLGLRLIYFSYDVKMKEKGDIPEGYSVSREKKERFSLILESASTNQTSMYLCASGSGGNTDTQYFGPGTRLTVL.

This clonotype was recorded once. The rearrangement uses TRBV6-1 and TRBJ1-3; TRBD1 aligns across 7 bases. The germline CDR1 and CDR2 sequences are MNHNS and SASEGT. V was clipped by 6 bases and J by 2 bases; unmatched bases: 4. CDR3 length: 14 residues. CDR3 residues: CASRIGTAGNTIYF. The CDR3 DNA sequence: TGTGCCAGCAGAATCGGGACAGCTGGAAACACCATATATTTT.

This clonotype showed up many times. The gene calls are TRBV5-6 and TRBJ1-1; D gene ambiguous. The V gene's germline CDR1 is SGHDT and CDR2 YYEEEE. Trimming left V 7 bases short and J 1 base short, with 14 bases between. The CDR3 length is 14 residues. CDR3 sequence reads: CASETGPSNTEAFF. The CDR3 coding sequence is TGTGCCAGCGAAACTGGGCCCTCGAACACTGAAGCTTTCTTT. The entire variable domain, with the rest obtained from reference TRBV5-6 and TRBJ1-1, is as follows: DAGVTQSPTHLIKTRGQQVTLRCSPKSGHDTVSWYQQALGQGPQFIFQYYEEEERQRGNFPDRFSGHQFPNYSSELNVNALLLGDSALYLCASETGPSNTEAFFGQGTRLTVV.

V is TRBV7-3 and J is TRBJ2-7; D is undetermined. The CDR3 has 14 residues. In germline, CDR1 is SGHTA, CDR2 FQGTGA. Trimming shortened V by 3 bases and J by 5 bases, and 14 bases separated the two germline ends. This CDR3 is CASSFYNLINEQYF. The CDR3 DNA sequence: TGTGCCAGCAGCTTTTATAACCTAATCAACGAGCAGTACTTC. The full variable domain, in which reference TRBV7-3 and TRBJ2-7 provide the parts outside the CDR3, is GAGVSQTPSNKVTEKGKYVELRCDPISGHTALYWYRQSLGQGPEFLIYFQGTGAADDSGLPNDRFFAVRPEGSVSTLKIQRTERGDSAVYLCASSFYNLINEQYFGPGTRLTVT.

This clonotype came up many times. The rearrangement links TRBV20-1 to TRBJ1-1; a weak D match, TRBD1 (6 bases). Trimming took off 4 bases at V and 4 bases at J, with 19 bases between the two ends. Germline V gene sequence: CDR1 DFQATT, CDR2 SNEGSKA (reference sequence). CDR3 length equals 15 residues. CDR3 nucleotide sequence: TGCAGTGCTAAGAACCGGGGGCGCGGGGGCACTGAAGCTTTCTTT. As protein: CSAKNRGRGGTEAFF.

This clonotype was counted many times. The rearrangement links TRBV7-2 to TRBJ2-7, with a possible D match to TRBD2 (6 bases). Trimming took off 4 bases at V and 2 bases at J, with 18 bases between the two ends. CDR1 and CDR2 from the germline V gene are SGHTA and FQGNSA. CDR3 size: 16 residues. The CDR3 region has the DNA TGTGCCAGCAGCTCTCCCGGGACTGGAGATCCCTACGAGCAGTACTTC. Translating it yields CASSSPGTGDPYEQYF. Combining the CDR3 with reference TRBV7-2 and TRBJ2-7 gives the whole variable domain GAGVSQSPSNKVTEKGKDVELRCDPISGHTALYWYRQSLGQGLEFLIYFQGNSAPDKSGLPSDRFSAERTGGSVSTLTIQRTQQEDSAVYLCASSSPGTGDPYEQYFGPGTRLTVT.

The table lists this clonotype with many counts. This chain uses TRBV12-3 or TRBV12-4 with TRBJ1-1; weak D call: TRBD1 (6 bases). Trimming stripped 4 bases from V and 1 base from J, with 10 bases between. CDR3 length: 14 residues. CDR3 amino acids: CASSSAGANTEAFF. CDR3 sequence (DNA): TGTGCCAGCAGTTCGGCAGGGGCGAACACTGAAGCTTTCTTT.

This clonotype was seen a handful of times. This chain joins TRBV12-3 or TRBV12-4 and TRBJ1-5; D may be TRBD1 (6 bases). The CDR3 loop spans 17 amino acids. The V end lost 3 bases, the J end lost 2 bases, and 17 bases lay between the germline ends. CDR3 in DNA: TGTGCCAGCAGTTTCGGGGGGGGGGCGCGGGGCAATCAGCCCCAGCATTTT. Translating gives CASSFGGGARGNQPQHF.

This clonotype was observed many times. This chain joins TRBV5-5 and TRBJ2-3; no clear D. V lost 5 bases and J lost 6, with 10 bases in between. The CDR3 loop spans 12 amino acids. Germline assignment: CDR1 SGHKS and CDR2 YYEKEE (reference sequence). The CDR3 DNA reads as TGTGCCAGCAGTTTTACGGTCGATACGCAGTATTTT. This encodes CASSFTVDTQYF.

This sequence joins TRBV6-2 or TRBV6-3 and TRBJ2-1; 13 bases are a match to TRBD2. Germline CDR1 reads MNHEY; CDR2 reads SVGEGT. The ends lost 2 bases at V and 6 bases at J; junction bases unmatched: 7. There are 17 residues in the CDR3. The CDR3 DNA sequence: TGTGCCAGCAGTTACGAAGGACTAGCGGGAGTGGTCAATGAGCAGTTCTTC. Translating gives CASSYEGLAGVVNEQFF.

This clonotype has more than one count but fewer than ten. One end of the junction fails to match germline, which may point to a read error. The rearrangement uses TRBV30 and TRBJ2-1; no reliable D call. This CDR3 region has 14 residues. CDR1 is GTSNPN and CDR2 is SVGIG in the germline V gene (reference sequence). CDR3 DNA sequence: TGTACCTGGAATTGGCGATCGGGCTACAATGAGCAGTTCTTC. It yields the protein CTWNWRSGYNEQFF. The full variable domain, in which reference TRBV30 and TRBJ2-1 provide the parts outside the CDR3, is SQTIHQWPATLVQPVGSPLSLECTVEGTSNPNLYWYRQAAGRGLQLLFYSVGIGQISSEVPQNLSASRPQDRQFILSSKKLLLSDSGFYLCTWNWRSGYNEQFFGPGTRLTVL.

Notes on this clonotype: A much more abundant neighbour one base away suggests this may be a read error. The J gene is TRBJ2-1, the V gene TRBV12-3 or TRBV12-4; 11 nucleotides match TRBD2. The CDR3 has 15 residues. Trimming removed 5 bases from V and 3 bases from J; junction bases left unmatched: 3. The CDR3 DNA reads as TGTGCCAGCAGTACTAGCGGGAGCTTCTACAATGAGCAGTTCTTC. The encoded protein is CASSTSGSFYNEQFF.

This clonotype was seen at least ten times. This chain links TRBV3-1 with TRBJ2-7; 7 nucleotides match TRBD1. The length of the CDR3 is 14 residues. With 7 bases clipped from V and 1 base from J, the junction kept 7 bases outside the gene matches. The germline V gene encodes CDR1 LGHDT and CDR2 YNNKEL (reference sequence). The chain's CDR3 is CASTPQGVSYEQYF. The CDR3 DNA sequence: TGTGCCAGCACACCGCAGGGGGTTTCCTACGAGCAGTACTTC.

This clonotype was found many times. The V gene is TRBV5-1, the J gene TRBJ1-1; D may be TRBD1 (6 bases). This CDR3 is built from 14 residues. V was trimmed by 2 bases and J by 5 bases, leaving 13 bases between them. Germline-derived CDR1 and CDR2 are SGHRS and YFSETQ. CDR3 protein: CASSLQGGQTEAFF. CDR3 DNA sequence: TGCGCCAGCAGCTTACAGGGAGGACAAACTGAAGCTTTCTTT.

Ten or more counts support this clonotype. This rearrangement joins TRBV10-3 to TRBJ1-3, with D perhaps TRBD1 (5 bases). CDR1 is ENHRY, CDR2 SYGVKD, per germline. The CDR3 has 15 residues. V was trimmed by 3 bases and J by 0 bases, leaving 9 bases between them. CDR3 in DNA: TGTGCCATCAGTGATACGGGGCGCTCTGGAAACACCATATATTTT. It is translated as CAISDTGRSGNTIYF.

This clonotype was found many times. The chain combines TRBV3-1 with TRBJ2-7, with 8 bases identical to TRBD2. In germline, CDR1 is LGHDT, CDR2 YNNKEL (reference sequence). This CDR3 contains 16 residues. J was trimmed by 6 bases and V by 3 bases; bases with no gene match: 13. CDR3 nucleotide sequence: TGTGCCAGCAGCCAGGTCAGCAGCGGGAGCCCCCGCGAGCAGTACTTC. Translation gives CASSQVSSGSPREQYF.

This clonotype was seen a few times. The chain recombines TRBV19 with TRBJ2-2; TRBD1 aligns across 8 bases. After removal of 5 bases from V and 6 bases from J, the junction contained 14 bases not matched to a gene. The germline gives CDR1 LNHDA, CDR2 SQIVND (reference sequence). The CDR3 extends over 17 amino acids. The CDR3: CASSSPTGELRAGELFF. The CDR3 nucleotides are TGTGCCAGTAGTTCCCCGACAGGGGAGTTGCGTGCCGGGGAGCTGTTTTTT.

This clonotype was counted at least ten times. This chain connects TRBV20-1 to TRBJ2-7; tentatively, D is TRBD1 (6 bases). The CDR3 runs to 14 residues. Between the trimmed V and J ends, which lost 3 bases and 1 base, there was a span of 13 bases. In germline, CDR1 is DFQATT, CDR2 SNEGSKA (reference sequence). The CDR3: CSASAGTHSYEQYF. The DNA for the CDR3 is TGCAGTGCTAGCGCAGGGACACATTCCTACGAGCAGTACTTC.

The chain combines TRBV7-9 with TRBJ2-3, with 7 bases lining up with TRBD1. The CDR3 is made up of 16 amino acids. The germline V gene has CDR1 SEHNR and CDR2 FQNEAQ (reference sequence). With V trimmed by 6 bases and J by 4 bases, 13 bases remained unmatched. In DNA, the CDR3 is TGTGCCAGCAGGACAGGGAATTCACAGGTAGCAGATACGCAGTATTTT. This gives the protein CASRTGNSQVADTQYF.

This clonotype was found many times. This chain uses TRBV9 with TRBJ2-3; 7 bases map to TRBD2. Germline CDR1 SGDLS, CDR2 YYNGEE. CDR3 length: 14 amino acids. V shed 0 bases and J 6 bases; nucleotides not matched to a gene: 4. CDR3 residues: CASSVGGGRDTQYF. In DNA, the CDR3 is TGTGCCAGCAGCGTAGGGGGGGGACGGGATACGCAGTATTTT.

The rearrangement joins TRBV25-1 to TRBJ2-2; 10 bases align to TRBD2. In germline, CDR1 is MGHDK, CDR2 SYGVNS. The CDR3 contains 15 residues. The junction had 5 bases not matched to a gene; V was cut back by 2 bases and J by 8 bases. CDR3 in amino acids: CASSEVLAGVGELFF. CDR3 DNA sequence: TGTGCCAGCAGTGAAGTCCTAGCGGGAGTGGGGGAGCTGTTTTTT.

This clonotype was found many times. This rearrangement joins TRBV2 to TRBJ2-7; 8 bases are a match to TRBD2. The CDR3 length is 14 residues. The trim removed 3 bases at V and 2 bases at J, leaving 3 bases unmatched. Germline loops: CDR1 SNHLY, CDR2 FYNNEI. DNA of the CDR3: TGTGCCAGCAGTGAGACTAGCGTAACCTACGAGCAGTACTTC. Translation gives CASSETSVTYEQYF. Based on the CDR3 plus reference TRBV2 and TRBJ2-7, the full variable domain is EPEVTQTPSHQVTQMGQEVILRCVPISNHLYFYWYRQILGQKVEFLVSFYNNEISEKSEIFDDQFSVERPDGSNFTLKIRSTKLEDSAMYFCASSETSVTYEQYFGPGTRLTVT.

The chain employs TRBV20-1 and TRBJ1-2, with TRBD1 identical over 10 bases. The germline V gene encodes CDR1 DFQATT and CDR2 SNEGSKA (reference sequence). CDR3 length: 15 amino acids. After removal of 3 bases from V and 5 bases from J, the junction contained 9 bases not matched to a gene. The CDR3: CSASGVRDRGYGYTF. The CDR3, as DNA: TGCAGTGCTAGTGGAGTTAGGGACAGGGGTTATGGCTACACCTTC.

This clonotype was seen many times. The gene calls are TRBV7-3 and TRBJ2-5; 7 bases are a match to TRBD1. In germline, CDR1 is SGHTA, CDR2 FQGTGA. Losses at the gene ends were 5 bases for V and 5 bases for J; bases not matched to a gene: 5. The CDR3 loop spans 13 amino acids. Here the CDR3 reads CASSPIRGETQYF. In DNA form, the CDR3 reads TGTGCCAGCAGCCCTATCAGGGGGGAGACCCAGTACTTC. The variable domain in full, completed from reference TRBV7-3 and TRBJ2-5, reads GAGVSQTPSNKVTEKGKYVELRCDPISGHTALYWYRQSLGQGPEFLIYFQGTGAADDSGLPNDRFFAVRPEGSVSTLKIQRTERGDSAVYLCASSPIRGETQYFGPGTRLLVL.

Many counts were recorded for this clonotype. The chain employs TRBV28 and TRBJ1-1, with D maybe TRBD1 (5 bases). CDR1 MDHEN and CDR2 SYDVKM come from the germline V gene. Trimming took off 6 bases at V and 0 bases at J, with 14 bases between the two ends. The CDR3 sequence is 15 residues long. CDR3 region: CASSLGVGMNTEAFF. The CDR3 DNA sequence: TGTGCCAGCAGCTTGGGGGTAGGCATGAACACTGAAGCTTTCTTT.